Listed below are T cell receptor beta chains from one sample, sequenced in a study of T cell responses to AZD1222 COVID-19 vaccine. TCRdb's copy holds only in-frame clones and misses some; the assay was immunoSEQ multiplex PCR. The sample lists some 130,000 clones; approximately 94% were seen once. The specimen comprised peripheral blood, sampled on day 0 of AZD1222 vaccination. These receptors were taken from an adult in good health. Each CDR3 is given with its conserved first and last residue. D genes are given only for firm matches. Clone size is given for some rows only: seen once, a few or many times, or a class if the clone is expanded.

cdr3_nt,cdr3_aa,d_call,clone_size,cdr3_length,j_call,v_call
TGTGCCAGCAGTTACGGCAGGAATTCTGGAAACACCATATATTTT,CASSYGRNSGNTIYF,-,-,15,TRBJ1-3,TRBV6-5
TGCGCCAGCAGCCTAACAGGACAGGACCGCAATCAGCCCCAGCATTTT,CASSLTGQDRNQPQHF,TRBD1,-,16,TRBJ1-5,TRBV4-1
TGTGCCAGCAGTTACGCCGTGAACACCGGGGAGCTGTTTTTT,CASSYAVNTGELFF,-,once,14,TRBJ2-2,TRBV6-5
TGTGCCAGCAGTGAACAAGGTCCAGGGTTGCAGCCCCAGCATTTT,CASSEQGPGLQPQHF,-,-,15,TRBJ1-5,TRBV2
TGCGCCAGCAGCCAAGCCGCAGGGCTTCCTGAAGCTTTCTTT,CASSQAAGLPEAFF,-,-,14,TRBJ1-1,TRBV4-1
TGTGCCTGGAGTGTGCAGGGCGCCTACGAGCAGTACTTC,CAWSVQGAYEQYF,-,-,13,TRBJ2-7,TRBV30
TGTGCCAGCAGCGCTGGGGGTTCGGATTCACCCCTCCACTTT,CASSAGGSDSPLHF,-,-,14,TRBJ1-6,TRBV7-9
TGTGCCCTCAGAAAGGGCCTAGTATGGACAGATACGCAGTATTTT,CALRKGLVWTDTQYF,-,-,15,TRBJ2-3,TRBV2
TGTGCCAGCAGCCCATATCAGGGCTCGGCTTCCTACAATGAGCAGTTCTTC,CASSPYQGSASYNEQFF,-,once,17,TRBJ2-1,TRBV7-9
TGTGCCAGCAGCCAAGGGAATGAAAAACTGTTTTTT,CASSQGNEKLFF,-,-,12,TRBJ1-4,TRBV12-3/TRBV12-4
TGTGCCAGCAGCTTCGGCCGGGACAGGAATGAAAAACTGTTTTTT,CASSFGRDRNEKLFF,TRBD1,-,15,TRBJ1-4,TRBV13
TGCAGCGTAGGACCCCTGGGTCTGGGTGAAGCTTTCTTT,CSVGPLGLGEAFF,-,-,13,TRBJ1-1,TRBV29-1
TGTGCCAGCAGCGTTCAGGGGATGGGCGGGGAGCTGTTTTTT,CASSVQGMGGELFF,-,-,14,TRBJ2-2,TRBV9
TGTGCCAGCAGCTTAGGGGACTATGGCTACACCTTC,CASSLGDYGYTF,-,-,12,TRBJ1-2,TRBV11-2
TGTGCCAGCAGCCTCAGCGGGGACAGGGGAGATGAGCAGTTCTTC,CASSLSGDRGDEQFF,TRBD1,-,15,TRBJ2-1,TRBV11-3
TGCGGTCAACAGGGGGGAGAGACCCAGTACTTC,CGQQGGETQYF,TRBD1,-,11,TRBJ2-5,TRBV20-1
TGTGCCACCAGCAGAGACAGCTATGGCTACACCTTC,CATSRDSYGYTF,-,-,12,TRBJ1-2,TRBV15
TGTGCCAGCAGCACACCCCTAGGGACAGGGAGCACCAATGAGCAGTTCTTC,CASSTPLGTGSTNEQFF,TRBD1,-,17,TRBJ2-1,TRBV3-1/TRBV3-2
TGCGCCAGCAGCTTGGCCGCGGACAGTAGGTCACCCCTCCACTTT,CASSLAADSRSPLHF,-,-,15,TRBJ1-6,TRBV5-1
TGCAGTGCCCGGTACGACAGGTTGTACTTC,CSARYDRLYF,-,-,10,TRBJ2-7,TRBV20-1
TGTGCCAGCAGCTTGATGGGGAGCTCCTATAATTCACCCCTCCACTTT,CASSLMGSSYNSPLHF,-,-,16,TRBJ1-6,TRBV5-4
TGTGCCAGTAGTCATACCCTCAGGGGCGGCACTGAAGCTTTCTTT,CASSHTLRGGTEAFF,-,-,15,TRBJ1-1,TRBV19
TGTGCCTGGAGTGCTGATTACGGACCCGGGAATCAGCCCCAGCATTTT,CAWSADYGPGNQPQHF,-,-,16,TRBJ1-5,TRBV30